Following are 28 T cell receptor beta chains from one sample sequenced in a study of blood T cell repertoires in COVID-19. The repertoire was sequenced with immunoSEQ multiplex PCR; TCRdb's copy has only in-frame clones and lacks some. In the table there are roughly 150,000 clones, over 80% of which are singletons. Sample: PBMCs or T cells enriched from blood (not recorded which). Receptor source: a middle-aged woman who had recovered from COVID-19.

The J gene is TRBJ1-1, the V gene TRBV7-2, with D possibly being TRBD1 (5 bases). This CDR3 has 12 residues. In germline, CDR1 is SGHTA, CDR2 FQGNSA. V was pared by 5 bases and J by 5 bases, with 9 bases between. As DNA, the CDR3 is TGTGCCAGCAGCCGCGGGGGGACTGAAGCTTTCTTT. It encodes CASSRGGTEAFF.

The rearrangement links TRBV5-1 to TRBJ2-2; D might be TRBD2 (6 bases). Germline V gene lookup returns CDR1 SGHRS and CDR2 YFSETQ. Trimming took 1 base from V and 5 from J, leaving 12 bases between them. This CDR3 has 15 residues. For the CDR3, the DNA is TGCGCCAGCAGCTTGCGCCCTCGGGAGACCGGGGAGCTGTTTTTT. As protein: CASSLRPRETGELFF.

The chain couples TRBV6-6 to TRBJ1-2; D possibly corresponds to TRBD1 (5 bases). Trimming stripped 10 bases from V and 5 bases from J, with 17 bases between. This CDR3 has 13 residues. CDR1 and CDR2 from the germline V gene are MNHNY and SVGAGI (reference sequence). CDR3 loop: CATTDGGGYGYTF. The CDR3 bases are TGTGCCACTACCGACGGGGGGGGTTATGGCTACACCTTC.

The chain employs TRBV9 and TRBJ2-1; 9 bases agree with TRBD1. V shed 0 bases, J shed 8 bases, and the junction held 3 bases outside the gene matches. Germline assignment: CDR1 SGDLS and CDR2 YYNGEE. This CDR3 is built from 14 residues. For the CDR3, the DNA is TGTGCCAGCAGCGTAGCTTGGACAGGGGATGAGCAGTTCTTC. It translates to CASSVAWTGDEQFF. The full variable domain, in which reference TRBV9 and TRBJ2-1 provide the parts outside the CDR3, is DSGVTQTPKHLITATGQRVTLRCSPRSGDLSVYWYQQSLDQGLQFLIQYYNGEERAKGNILERFSAQQFPDLHSELNLSSLELGDSALYFCASSVAWTGDEQFFGPGTRLTVL.

This clone was recorded a few times. The V call is TRBV6-5, the J call TRBJ1-6, with a weak D call TRBD1 (5 bases). Trimming took off 7 bases at V and 7 bases at J, with 11 bases between the two ends. Looked up from germline, CDR1 is MNHEY and CDR2 is SVGAGI. The CDR3 sequence is 13 residues long. The CDR3 nucleotides read TGTGCCAGCATGGGGCAGGTGAATTCACCCCTCCACTTT. Protein product: CASMGQVNSPLHF.

V gene TRBV6-5 combines with J gene TRBJ2-5; 12 bases align to TRBD2. Germline V gene sequence: CDR1 MNHEY, CDR2 SVGAGI. The V segment lost 1 base and the J segment 5 bases; nucleotides outside the gene matches: 5. This CDR3 is built from 16 residues. The CDR3 DNA is TGTGCCAGCAGTTACTTTGGACTAGCGGGGATGGAGACCCAGTACTTC. Amino acids: CASSYFGLAGMETQYF.

This clone was seen only once. The chain combines TRBV2 with TRBJ1-1; no firm D call. The CDR3 is 14 residues long. CDR1 is SNHLY and CDR2 is FYNNEI in the germline V gene. Trimming removed 2 bases at V and 2 bases at J, with 9 bases between. DNA of the CDR3: TGTGCCAGCAGTGAAATAGGACTCAACACTGAAGCTTTCTTT. Protein: CASSEIGLNTEAFF.

The V gene is TRBV29-1, the J gene TRBJ2-7; TRBD2 might be the D (5 bases). There are 12 residues in the CDR3. V lost 6 bases, J lost 3 bases, and 12 bases lay in between. Germline values: CDR1 SQVTM, CDR2 ANQGSEA. The CDR3 region is CSVTTEGYEQYF. CDR3 bases: TGCAGCGTCACAACCGAGGGCTACGAGCAGTACTTC.

The CDR3 bases are TGCGCCAGCAGACAAACCCCTAGCGGGGAATACAATGAGCAGTTCTTC. Amino acids: CASRQTPSGEYNEQFF. The chain employs TRBV5-1 and TRBJ2-1; 9 nucleotides match TRBD2. Trimming removed 5 bases from V and 4 bases from J; junction bases left unmatched: 10. The CDR3 has 16 residues. Per germline, CDR1 SGHRS and CDR2 YFSETQ.

This rearrangement joins TRBV12-3 or TRBV12-4 to TRBJ1-2, with D maybe TRBD1 (5 bases). The V and J ends lost 6 bases and 6 bases respectively, with 11 bases between them. This CDR3 is built from 12 residues. CDR3 in DNA: TGTGCCAGCAGCCCCGGGGGAGATGGCTACACCTTC. Residues: CASSPGGDGYTF.

V is TRBV5-1 and J is TRBJ2-1, with unresolved D. Germline V gives CDR1 SGHRS, CDR2 YFSETQ. The CDR3 loop spans 14 amino acids. Between the trimmed V and J ends, which lost 3 bases and 8 bases, there was a span of 15 bases. The CDR3 is CASSSASPLYEQFF. The CDR3 DNA sequence: TGCGCCAGCAGCTCCGCAAGCCCCCTGTATGAGCAGTTCTTC.

This clone was seen only a few times. CDR3 loop: CASSLTLSQADTQYF. In DNA, the CDR3 is TGTGCCAGCAGCTTAACTTTGAGTCAGGCAGATACGCAGTATTTT. The chain joins TRBV7-3 to TRBJ2-3; D not resolved. This CDR3 comprises 15 residues. Germline V gives CDR1 SGHTA, CDR2 FQGTGA. The V and J ends lost 0 bases and 4 bases respectively, with 11 bases between them.

The chain joins TRBV5-1 to TRBJ1-2; D call uncertain. This CDR3 is 13 amino acids long. Germline V CDR1 and CDR2: SGHRS, YFSETQ. V lost 6 bases, J lost 2 bases, and 11 bases lay in between. In DNA, the CDR3 is TGCGCCAGCACCGAAGACATGAACTATGGCTACACCTTC. Translation gives CASTEDMNYGYTF.

This clone was recorded once. The V and J genes are TRBV30 and TRBJ1-6, with a possible D match to TRBD1 (5 bases). The V gene's germline CDR1 is GTSNPN and CDR2 SVGIG (reference sequence). The V gene lost 6 bases and the J gene lost 3 bases, with 9 bases spanning the gap. The CDR3 has 13 amino acids. CDR3 in DNA: TGTGCCTGCCGGGGGAACTATAATTCACCCCTCCACTTT. Protein: CACRGNYNSPLHF.

The CDR3 region has the DNA TGTGCCAGCAGTTACCTCAGTAATTCACCCCTCCACTTT. Its translation is CASSYLSNSPLHF. The chain uses TRBV6-5 and TRBJ1-6; D gene unclear. Germline values: CDR1 MNHEY, CDR2 SVGAGI. The CDR3 loop spans 13 amino acids. V was cut by 2 bases and J by 6 bases, with 5 bases left in between.

A remark on this clone: The junction differs from germline at one of its ends, possibly a read error. V and J are TRBV3-1 (or the pseudogene TRBV3-2) and TRBJ1-1; D gene unclear. The germline gives CDR1 LGHDT, CDR2 YNNKEL (reference sequence). This CDR3 is 11 amino acids long. CDR3 region: CASSRDTEAFF. The CDR3 region has the DNA TGTGCCAGCAGCCGTGACACGGAAGCTTTCTTT.

The chain couples TRBV2 to TRBJ2-2; 7 positions agree with TRBD1. The CDR3 runs 14 residues. V lost 7 bases and J lost 4; bases outside the gene matches: 6. Germline CDR1 is SNHLY and CDR2 is FYNNEI. The CDR3 region has the DNA TGTGCCAGCAAAGGGACAGTAACCACCGGGGAGCTGTTTTTT. Translating gives CASKGTVTTGELFF.

The genes are TRBV21-1 and TRBJ2-3; the table's D call, TRBD2, has no DNA check behind it. TRBV21-1 is assigned pseudogene status. The length of the CDR3 is 14 residues. Here the CDR3 reads CASRTGLAGDTQYF. The CDR3 DNA reads TGTGCCAGCCGGACGGGACTAGCGGGAGATACGCAGTATTTT.

This sequence joins TRBV3-1 (or the pseudogene TRBV3-2) and TRBJ2-5; the D gene is possibly TRBD2 (6 bases). Trimming removed 0 bases at V and 2 bases at J, with 22 bases between. The CDR3 extends over 19 amino acids. Germline V gene lookup returns CDR1 LGHDT and CDR2 YNNKEL (reference sequence). The DNA for the CDR3 is TGTGCCAGCAGCCAAGACTTCCCGGCGGATAGCGGAGGGCAAGAGACCCAGTACTTC. It codes for CASSQDFPADSGGQETQYF.

The count of this clone is one. The genes are TRBV7-3 and TRBJ2-1; 8 bases are shared with TRBD2. This CDR3 has 17 residues. The V gene end was trimmed by 1 base and the J gene end by 4 bases; junction bases not matched to a gene: 9. The germline V gene has CDR1 SGHTA and CDR2 FQGTGA. In DNA, the CDR3 is TGTGCCAGCAGCTTAATGGACACCGGGAGGGGTTACAATGAGCAGTTCTTC. It specifies CASSLMDTGRGYNEQFF.

V and J are TRBV7-6 and TRBJ2-2, with 12 bases lining up with TRBD2. This CDR3 contains 16 residues. After removal of 5 bases from V and 6 bases from J, the junction contained 7 bases not matched to a gene. Germline CDR1 reads SGHVS; CDR2 reads FNYEAQ. The CDR3 here is CASSQTPSGGAGELFF. The CDR3 bases are TGTGCCAGCAGCCAAACTCCTAGCGGGGGGGCCGGGGAGCTGTTTTTT.

The chain is built from TRBV18 and TRBJ2-7; D unclear. CDR3 size: 14 residues. V shed 4 bases and J shed 2 bases, with 12 bases lying between them. Germline V gene lookup returns CDR1 KGHSH and CDR2 LQKENI. The CDR3 nucleotides are TGTGCCAGCTCACATGAGGTCTTCCCCTACGAGCAGTACTTC. Translating it yields CASSHEVFPYEQYF.

The V and J genes are TRBV7-9 and TRBJ2-5; D is unclear. Germline CDR1 and CDR2: SEHNR and FQNEAQ (reference sequence). This CDR3 region has 13 residues. The V end lost 3 bases, the J end lost 2 bases, and 7 bases lay between the germline ends. The CDR3 nucleotides are TGTGCCAGCAGCTTTCTCCCGCAAGAGACCCAGTACTTC. Amino acids: CASSFLPQETQYF.

The chain carries TRBV4-1 and TRBJ1-1; no clear D. Looked up from germline, CDR1 is MGHRA and CDR2 is YSYEKL. Between the trimmed V and J ends, which lost 0 bases and 0 bases, there was a span of 17 bases. CDR3 length: 18 residues. The CDR3 loop reads CASSQEVRAGAMNTEAFF. CDR3 coding DNA: TGCGCCAGCAGCCAAGAAGTGAGAGCGGGCGCCATGAACACTGAAGCTTTCTTT.

The chain links TRBV27 to TRBJ1-1; TRBD1 aligns across 7 bases. CDR1 and CDR2 from the germline V gene are MNHEY and SMNVEV (reference sequence). This CDR3 is 13 amino acids long. The junction had 4 bases not matched to a gene; V was cut back by 5 bases and J by 4 bases. The CDR3 nucleotides are TGTGCCAGCAGTCCAGGGGGGAGCACTGAAGCTTTCTTT. Translating it yields CASSPGGSTEAFF.

This sequence joins TRBV9 and TRBJ2-3; no clear D gene. The CDR3 extends over 14 amino acids. The germline CDR1 and CDR2 sequences are SGDLS and YYNGEE. V lost 3 bases to trimming and J lost 0 bases, with 8 bases between them. The CDR3 region is CASSASTSTDTQYF. As DNA, the CDR3 is TGTGCCAGCAGCGCCTCCACTAGCACAGATACGCAGTATTTT.

This clone appeared a single time. This chain links TRBV30 with TRBJ1-5, with D possibly matching TRBD1 (5 bases). The CDR3 contains 15 residues. V was pared by 2 bases and J by 0 bases, with 11 bases between. The V gene's germline CDR1 is GTSNPN and CDR2 SVGIG (reference sequence). CDR3 sequence: CAWSLTAYSNQPQHF. The DNA of the CDR3 is TGTGCCTGGAGTTTGACAGCTTATAGCAATCAGCCCCAGCATTTT.

The rearrangement uses TRBV27 and TRBJ1-5; D is unresolved. CDR1 is MNHEY and CDR2 is SMNVEV in the germline V gene (reference sequence). V shed 0 bases and J shed 6 bases, with 9 bases lying between them. The CDR3 loop spans 14 amino acids. DNA for the CDR3: TGTGCCAGCAGTTTATCAGCGGCGGGTCAGCCCCAGCATTTT. Encoded protein: CASSLSAAGQPQHF.